Below, 8 T cell receptor beta chains from the same sample are listed, as sequenced in a study of control samples from healthy donors and cancer patients. Generated by immunoSEQ multiplex PCR, the TCRdb table keeps only in-frame clones and is missing some. The sample has approximately 97,000 clones, roughly 92% seen once. Source material: blood. The source of these receptors is a human donor in good health. The donor label of this sample is uncertain.

The V and J genes are TRBV10-3 and TRBJ2-1; D is ambiguous. Germline assignment: CDR1 ENHRY and CDR2 SYGVKD. V lost 0 bases, J lost 8 bases, and 5 bases lay in between. The CDR3 contains 12 residues. DNA for the CDR3: TGTGCCATCAGTGAGTCCCGGGATGAGCAGTTCTTC. It yields the protein CAISESRDEQFF.

The genes are TRBV24-1 and TRBJ2-2; the D call may be TRBD1 or TRBD2 (5 bases each). This CDR3 has 12 amino acids. The germline CDR1 and CDR2 sequences are KGHDR and SFDVKD. Trimming left V 7 bases short and J 6 bases short, with 8 bases between. CDR3: CATSEGSGELFF. DNA for the CDR3: TGTGCCACCAGCGAGGGGTCCGGGGAGCTGTTTTTT.

The chain has TRBV6-6 and TRBJ1-5; D is uncertain. The V gene's germline CDR1 is MNHNY and CDR2 SVGAGI (reference sequence). The ends were cut back, 6 bases at V and 2 bases at J, with 14 bases in the middle. The CDR3 consists of 15 residues. The CDR3 sequence is CASRPPGIRNQPQHF. DNA for the CDR3: TGTGCCAGCAGACCCCCAGGTATCCGCAATCAGCCCCAGCATTTT.

The CDR3 sequence is CASSIEASPGLWPQHF. CDR3 nucleotides: TGTGCCAGTAGTATAGAGGCTTCCCCCGGATTATGGCCCCAGCATTTT. The chain carries TRBV19 and TRBJ1-5; D gene unclear. The CDR3 is 16 residues long. The germline CDR1 and CDR2 sequences are LNHDA and SQIVND (reference sequence). Trimming pared 0 bases from V and 9 bases from J, leaving 18 bases between. The full variable domain, with the rest looked up from reference TRBV19 and TRBJ1-5, is DGGITQSPKYLFRKEGQNVTLSCEQNLNHDAMYWYRQDPGQGLRLIYYSQIVNDFQKGDIAEGYSVSREKKESFPLTVTSAQKNPTAFYLCASSIEASPGLWPQHFGDGTRLSIL.

The rearrangement links TRBV6-5 to TRBJ2-2; TRBD2 matches 7 bases. Germline CDR1 reads MNHEY; CDR2 reads SVGAGI. J gave up 8 bases and V 2 bases, and 2 bases lay outside the gene matches. The CDR3 runs 13 residues. In nucleotides, the CDR3 is TGTGCCAGCAGTTACAAGCGGGATGGGGAGCTGTTTTTT. This encodes CASSYKRDGELFF.

The chain carries TRBV7-9 and TRBJ2-5; D is possibly TRBD1 (5 bases). CDR1 SEHNR and CDR2 FQNEAQ come from the germline V gene (reference sequence). The CDR3 has 17 residues. With 4 bases removed from V and 4 bases from J, the gap between germline ends came to 22 bases. CDR3 in DNA: TGTGCCAGCAGCTCCCCTCCCCTCACAGGTTCCGGAGAGACCCAGTACTTC. It is translated as CASSSPPLTGSGETQYF.

In this sample, this clone turned up once. This rearrangement joins TRBV19 to TRBJ2-1, with D perhaps matching TRBD1 or TRBD2 (5 bases each). Germline V gene lookup returns CDR1 LNHDA and CDR2 SQIVND (reference sequence). The CDR3 spans 15 residues. The V gene lost 3 bases and the J gene lost 9 bases, with 18 bases spanning the gap. CDR3 DNA: TGTGCCAGTAGTATGTTGAAAGGGCTTGGGGGTGAGCAGTTCTTC. Amino acids: CASSMLKGLGGEQFF.

The chain uses TRBV28 and TRBJ1-1, with 7 bases identical to TRBD1. The CDR3 has 13 residues. Germline lookup yields CDR1 MDHEN and CDR2 SYDVKM. The V segment lost 4 bases and the J segment 9 bases; nucleotides outside the gene matches: 8. The CDR3 coding sequence is TGTGCCAGCAGTTCTACAGGGGTTGGTAAAGCTTTCTTT. Its translation: CASSSTGVGKAFF.